This T cell receptor beta chain is from a study of T-cell memory formation after mild COVID-19. 5'RACE with constant-segment primers built TCRalpha and TCRbeta cDNA libraries with UMIs. MiXCR, applied by TCRdb to the 5' RACE reads, yields one record per CDR3 protein. The table lists hundreds of thousands of distinct CDR3 sequences, about 23% of them singletons. The CDR3 spans 13 residues. CDR1 SQVTM and CDR2 ANQGSEA come from the germline V gene. V shed 4 bases and J shed 1 base, with 10 bases lying between them. This chain joins TRBV29-1 and TRBJ2-5; a weak D match, TRBD2 (5 bases). This clonotype originated in an adult woman who had mild COVID-19 (a few samples of this study predate the infection). Cell type and time point are not known. The specimen was PBMCs or a T cell subset sorted from them (not recorded which). The CDR3 here is CSVGSRAQETQYF. CDR3 sequence (DNA): TGCAGCGTTGGCTCGCGGGCCCAAGAGACCCAGTACTTC.